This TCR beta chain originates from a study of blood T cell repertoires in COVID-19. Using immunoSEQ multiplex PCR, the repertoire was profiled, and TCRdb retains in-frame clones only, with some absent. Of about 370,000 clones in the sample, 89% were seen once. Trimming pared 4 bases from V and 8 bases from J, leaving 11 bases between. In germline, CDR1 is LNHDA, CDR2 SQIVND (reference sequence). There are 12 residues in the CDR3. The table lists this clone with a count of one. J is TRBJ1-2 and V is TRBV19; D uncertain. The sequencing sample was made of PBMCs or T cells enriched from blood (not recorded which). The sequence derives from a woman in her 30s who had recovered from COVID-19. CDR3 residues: CASSTRGGGYTF. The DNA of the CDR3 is TGTGCCAGTAGTACCCGAGGTGGAGGCTACACCTTC.